The present entry profiles one T cell receptor beta chain with its context. Antigen: not known. Trimming removed 1 base at V and 0 bases at J, with 13 bases between. The CDR3 contains 16 residues. The germline CDR1 and CDR2 sequences are SGHRS and YFSETQ. The sample originates from a study of cytomegalovirus exposure and HLA in healthy donors. Study outcomes and limitations: Across donors, sequencing depth was assumed by presence/absence analyses to be roughly uniform. A later analysis linked a missense variant in DCLRE1C to the trimming of TCR beta V and J genes.

Primers included in the PCR were 60 Vbeta and 13 Jbeta primers. Profiling relied on immunoSEQ multiplex PCR, and the TCRdb table lists in-frame clones only, not all of them. The sample has 89,000 or so clones, about four fifths seen once. Sequenced sample: PBMCs. This rearrangement joins TRBV5-1 to TRBJ1-1, with D hard to call. This receptor was obtained from a man between 60 and 70 years old in good health and CMV-seronegative. In DNA, the CDR3 is TGCGCCAGCAGCTTGTACAGCCCACTCATGAACACTGAAGCTTTCTTT. As protein: CASSLYSPLMNTEAFF.